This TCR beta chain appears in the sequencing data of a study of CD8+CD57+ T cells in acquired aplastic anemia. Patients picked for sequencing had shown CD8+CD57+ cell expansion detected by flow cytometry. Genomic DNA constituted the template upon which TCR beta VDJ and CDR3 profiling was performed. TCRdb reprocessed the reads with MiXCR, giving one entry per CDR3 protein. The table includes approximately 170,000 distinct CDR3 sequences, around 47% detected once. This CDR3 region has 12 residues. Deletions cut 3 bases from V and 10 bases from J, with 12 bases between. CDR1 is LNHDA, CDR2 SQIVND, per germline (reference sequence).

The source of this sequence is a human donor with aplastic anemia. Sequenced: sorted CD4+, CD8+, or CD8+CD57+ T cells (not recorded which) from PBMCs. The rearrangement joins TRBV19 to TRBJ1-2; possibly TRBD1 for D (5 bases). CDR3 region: CASSIGRDLYTF. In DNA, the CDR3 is TGTGCCAGTAGTATCGGAAGGGACCTCTACACCTTC.